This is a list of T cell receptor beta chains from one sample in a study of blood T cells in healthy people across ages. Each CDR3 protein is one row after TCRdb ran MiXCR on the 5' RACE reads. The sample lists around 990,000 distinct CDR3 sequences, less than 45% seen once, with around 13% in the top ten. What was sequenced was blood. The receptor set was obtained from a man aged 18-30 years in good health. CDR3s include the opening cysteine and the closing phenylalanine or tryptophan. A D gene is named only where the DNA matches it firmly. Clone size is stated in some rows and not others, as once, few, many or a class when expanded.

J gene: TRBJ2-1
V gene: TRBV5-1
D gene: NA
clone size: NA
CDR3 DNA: TGCGCCAGCAGCTTGGGGGGAGCAGCGGCAACCTACAATGAGCAGTTCTTC
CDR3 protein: CASSLGGAAATYNEQFF

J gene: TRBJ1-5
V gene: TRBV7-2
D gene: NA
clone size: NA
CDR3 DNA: TGTGCCAGCAGCCCCATAAACATGGGGTCAAATCAGCCCCAGCATTTT
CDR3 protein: CASSPINMGSNQPQHF

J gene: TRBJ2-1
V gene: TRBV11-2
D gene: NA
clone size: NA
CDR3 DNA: TGTGCCAGCAGCTCGCGGAGGTTGGAAAATGAGCAGTTCTTC
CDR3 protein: CASSSRRLENEQFF

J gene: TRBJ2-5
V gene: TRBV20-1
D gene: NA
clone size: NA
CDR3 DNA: TGCAGTGCTACAAGCCCCCGGGACTTCCAAGAGACCCAGTACTTC
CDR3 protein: CSATSPRDFQETQYF

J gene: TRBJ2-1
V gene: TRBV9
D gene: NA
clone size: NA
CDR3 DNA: TGTGCCAGCAGCGTAGAGGTCGAGGGTGAGCAGTTCTTC
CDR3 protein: CASSVEVEGEQFF

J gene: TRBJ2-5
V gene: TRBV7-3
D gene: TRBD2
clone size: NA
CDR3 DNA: TGTGCCAGCAGCTCAACTAGCGGGGGGAGCTCCTACAATGAGCAGTACTTC
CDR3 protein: CASSSTSGGSSYNEQYF

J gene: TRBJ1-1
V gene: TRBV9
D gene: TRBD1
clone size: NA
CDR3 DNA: TGTGCCAGCGGCGGGGGACAGGCGAACACTGAAGCTTTCTTT
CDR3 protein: CASGGGQANTEAFF

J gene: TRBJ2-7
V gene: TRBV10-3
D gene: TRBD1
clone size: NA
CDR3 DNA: TGTGCCATCAGTGAGTTCCGGGACAGAGGAGGCGAGCAGTACTTC
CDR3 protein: CAISEFRDRGGEQYF

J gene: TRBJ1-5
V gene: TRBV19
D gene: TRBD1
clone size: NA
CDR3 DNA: TGTGCCAGTAACACAACAGCCGGGACAGGGGCTCCCGATAGCAATCAGCCCCAGCATTTT
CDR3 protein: CASNTTAGTGAPDSNQPQHF

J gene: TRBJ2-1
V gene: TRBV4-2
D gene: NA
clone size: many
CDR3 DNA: TGTGCCAGCAGCCAAGACGGGGGCAGCTCCTACAATGAGCAGTTCTTC
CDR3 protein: CASSQDGGSSYNEQFF

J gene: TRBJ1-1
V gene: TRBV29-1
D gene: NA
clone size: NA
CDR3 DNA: TGCAGCGTTGTCCCCTGGGTAAGCACTGAAGCTTTCTTT
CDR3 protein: CSVVPWVSTEAFF

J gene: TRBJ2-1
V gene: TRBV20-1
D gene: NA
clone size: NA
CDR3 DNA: TGCAGTGCTGGCCGGGACCAGGGGTTTCTTGAGCAGTTCTTC
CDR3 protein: CSAGRDQGFLEQFF

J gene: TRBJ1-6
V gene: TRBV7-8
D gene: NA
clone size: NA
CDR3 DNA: TGTGCCAGCAGAGTCGGCAGGTCAAATTCACCCCTCCACTTT
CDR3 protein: CASRVGRSNSPLHF

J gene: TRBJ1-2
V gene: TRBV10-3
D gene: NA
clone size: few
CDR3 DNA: TGTGCCATCAGTGAGTCTACAATACTCTATGGCTACACCTTC
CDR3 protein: CAISESTILYGYTF

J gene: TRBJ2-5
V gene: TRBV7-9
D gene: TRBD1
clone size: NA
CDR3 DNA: TGTGCCAGCAGCTTTTATCCAGGGGGACGAGAGACCCAGTACTTC
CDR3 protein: CASSFYPGGRETQYF

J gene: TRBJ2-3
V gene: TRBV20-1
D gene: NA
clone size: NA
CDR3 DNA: TGCAGTGCCCTGGACGATTCTAGCACAGATACGCAGTATTTT
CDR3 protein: CSALDDSSTDTQYF

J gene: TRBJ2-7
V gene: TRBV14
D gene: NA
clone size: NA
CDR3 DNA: TGTGCCAGCAGCCTAGGGGCCGGGCAGTACTTC
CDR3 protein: CASSLGAGQYF

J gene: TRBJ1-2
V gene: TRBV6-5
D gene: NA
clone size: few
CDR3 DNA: TGTGCCAGCAAAGATTCTAACTATGGCTACACCTTC
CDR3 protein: CASKDSNYGYTF

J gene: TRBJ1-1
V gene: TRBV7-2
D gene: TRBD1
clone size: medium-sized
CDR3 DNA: TGTGCCAGCAGGGGACAGGGGGGAATGAACACTGAAGCTTTCTTT
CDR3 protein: CASRGQGGMNTEAFF

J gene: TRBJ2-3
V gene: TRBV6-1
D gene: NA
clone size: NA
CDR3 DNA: TGTGCCAGCAGTGAACTAGCCTTCCCAGATACGCAGTATTTT
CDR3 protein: CASSELAFPDTQYF

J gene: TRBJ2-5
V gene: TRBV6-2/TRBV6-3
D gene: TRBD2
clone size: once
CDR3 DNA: TGTGCCAGCAGTTATCTTGGACTAGCTGAGACCCAGTACTTC
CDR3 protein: CASSYLGLAETQYF

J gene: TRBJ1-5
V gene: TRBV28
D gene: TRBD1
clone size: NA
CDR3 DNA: TGTGCCAGCATTTGGGGACAGGGAAAACAGCCCCAGCATTTT
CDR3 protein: CASIWGQGKQPQHF

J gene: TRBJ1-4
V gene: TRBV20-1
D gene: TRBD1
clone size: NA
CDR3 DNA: TGCGGAAGCCAGGGGGACAGGGGAGGCGAAAAACTGTTTTTT
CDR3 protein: CGSQGDRGGEKLFF

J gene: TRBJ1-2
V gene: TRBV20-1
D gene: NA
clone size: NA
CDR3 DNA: TGCAGTGCTCCCGCAGGGTGGGACTATGGCTACACCTTC
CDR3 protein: CSAPAGWDYGYTF

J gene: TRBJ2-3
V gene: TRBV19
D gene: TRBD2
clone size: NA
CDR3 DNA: TGTGCCAGTGCGGGACTACTCACAGATACGCAGTATTTT
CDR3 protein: CASAGLLTDTQYF